The T cell receptor beta chain described here comes from a study of T cells in Graves' hyperthyroidism and ophthalmopathy. Regarding the study as a whole: In simple terms, a model built on 13 V-J features told ophthalmopathy apart from stable hyperthyroidism. Most thyroid clonotypes expanded above 0.001 were also detected in blood.

In the case of this clonotype: Its antigen is still unknown.

Regions amplified from RNA transcripts were the TCR beta CDR3 regions. A set of HTBI primers served as the primers for a first-round RT-PCR of the TCR CDR3. In TCRdb, the multiplex PCR reads were re-called with MiXCR into one record per CDR3 protein. The sample has a few hundred thousand distinct CDR3 sequences; around 20% are singletons. Per germline, CDR1 MNHNS and CDR2 SASEGT. V dropped 6 bases and J dropped 5 bases, with 8 bases sitting between them. The CDR3 covers 11 residues. The material sequenced was blood. This sequence was found in a man aged 35 to 55 with Graves' hyperthyroidism. The chain carries TRBV6-1 and TRBJ2-7; D is uncertain. CDR3 nucleotide sequence: TGTGCCAGCAGCAATCTCCACGAGCAGTACTTC. Residues: CASSNLHEQYF.